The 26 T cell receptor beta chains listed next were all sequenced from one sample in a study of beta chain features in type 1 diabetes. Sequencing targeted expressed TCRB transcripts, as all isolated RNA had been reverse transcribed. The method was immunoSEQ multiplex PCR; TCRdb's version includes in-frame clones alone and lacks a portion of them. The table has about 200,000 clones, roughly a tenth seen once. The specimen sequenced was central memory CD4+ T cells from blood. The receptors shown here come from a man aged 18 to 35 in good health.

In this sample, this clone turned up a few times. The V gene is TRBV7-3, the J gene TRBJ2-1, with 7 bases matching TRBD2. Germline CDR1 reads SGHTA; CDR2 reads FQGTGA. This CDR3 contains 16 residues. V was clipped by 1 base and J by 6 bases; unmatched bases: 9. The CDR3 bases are TGTGCCAGCAGCTTAAACCGGCGGGAGTTAGCCAATGAGCAGTTCTTC. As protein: CASSLNRRELANEQFF.

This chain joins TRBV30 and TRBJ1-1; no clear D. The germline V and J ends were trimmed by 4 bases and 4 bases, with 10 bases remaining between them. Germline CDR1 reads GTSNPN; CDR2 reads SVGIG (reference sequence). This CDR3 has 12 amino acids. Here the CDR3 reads CAWNNPGTEAFF. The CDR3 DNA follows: TGTGCCTGGAACAACCCGGGCACTGAAGCTTTCTTT.

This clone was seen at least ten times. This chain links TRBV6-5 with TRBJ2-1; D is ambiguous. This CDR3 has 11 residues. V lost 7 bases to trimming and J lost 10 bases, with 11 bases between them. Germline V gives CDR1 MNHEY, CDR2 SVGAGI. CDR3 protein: CASTQGSEQFF. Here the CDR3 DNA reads TGTGCCAGCACCCAAGGTAGCGAGCAGTTCTTC.

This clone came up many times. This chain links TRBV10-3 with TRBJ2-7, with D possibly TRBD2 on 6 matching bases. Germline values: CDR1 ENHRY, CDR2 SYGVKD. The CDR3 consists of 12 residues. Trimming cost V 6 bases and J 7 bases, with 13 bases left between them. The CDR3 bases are TGTGCCATCAGCGAACTAGCTTGGGAGCAGTACTTC. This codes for CAISELAWEQYF.

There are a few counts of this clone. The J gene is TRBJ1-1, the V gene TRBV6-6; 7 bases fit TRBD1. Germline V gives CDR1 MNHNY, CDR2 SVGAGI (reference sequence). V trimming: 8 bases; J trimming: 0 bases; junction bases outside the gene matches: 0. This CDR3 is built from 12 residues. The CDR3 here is CASGQVNTEAFF. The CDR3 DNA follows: TGTGCCAGCGGACAGGTGAACACTGAAGCTTTCTTT.

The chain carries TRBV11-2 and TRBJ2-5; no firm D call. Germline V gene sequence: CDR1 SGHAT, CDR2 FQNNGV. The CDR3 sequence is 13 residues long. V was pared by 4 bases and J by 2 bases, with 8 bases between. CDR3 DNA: TGTGCCAGCAGCTATAGGATACAAGAGACCCAGTACTTC. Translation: CASSYRIQETQYF. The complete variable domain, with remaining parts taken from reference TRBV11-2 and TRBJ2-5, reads EAGVAQSPRYKIIEKRQSVAFWCNPISGHATLYWYQQILGQGPKLLIQFQNNGVVDDSQLPKDRFSAERLKGVDSTLKIQPAKLEDSAVYLCASSYRIQETQYFGPGTRLLVL.

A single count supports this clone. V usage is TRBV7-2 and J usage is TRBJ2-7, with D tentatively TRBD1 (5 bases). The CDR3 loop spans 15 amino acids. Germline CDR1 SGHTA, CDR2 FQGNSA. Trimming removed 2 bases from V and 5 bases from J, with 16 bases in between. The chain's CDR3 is CASSLWAGNQDEQYF. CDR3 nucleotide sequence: TGTGCCAGCAGCTTATGGGCAGGGAACCAAGACGAGCAGTACTTC.

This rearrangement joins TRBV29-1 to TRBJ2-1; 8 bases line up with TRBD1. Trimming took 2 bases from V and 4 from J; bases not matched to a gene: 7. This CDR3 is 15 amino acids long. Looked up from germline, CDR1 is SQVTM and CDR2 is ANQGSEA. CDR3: CSVESYRGKYNEQFF. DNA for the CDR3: TGCAGCGTTGAATCATACAGGGGGAAATACAATGAGCAGTTCTTC.

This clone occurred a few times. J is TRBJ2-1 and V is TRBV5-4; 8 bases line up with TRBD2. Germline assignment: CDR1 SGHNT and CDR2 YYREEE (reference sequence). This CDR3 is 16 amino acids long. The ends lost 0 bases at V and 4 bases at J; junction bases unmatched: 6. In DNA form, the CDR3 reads TGTGCCAGCAGCTTGGCCAATGCGGGAGGATACAATGAGCAGTTCTTC. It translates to CASSLANAGGYNEQFF.

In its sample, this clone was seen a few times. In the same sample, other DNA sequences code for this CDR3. CDR3: CASSGQGQETQYF. DNA for the CDR3: TGCGCCAGCAGTGGACAGGGGCAAGAGACCCAGTACTTC. The chain recombines TRBV5-1 with TRBJ2-5, with 9 bases that match TRBD1. The germline gives CDR1 SGHRS, CDR2 YFSETQ. The CDR3 sequence is 13 residues long. The J segment lost 2 bases and the V segment lost 5 bases, leaving 1 base of the junction unmatched.

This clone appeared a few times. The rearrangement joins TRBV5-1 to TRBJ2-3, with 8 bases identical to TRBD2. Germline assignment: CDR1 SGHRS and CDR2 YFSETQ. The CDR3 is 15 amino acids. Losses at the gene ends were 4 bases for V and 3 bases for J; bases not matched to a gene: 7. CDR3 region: CASSQAGVTTDTQYF. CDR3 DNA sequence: TGCGCCAGCAGCCAAGCGGGAGTCACTACAGATACGCAGTATTTT.

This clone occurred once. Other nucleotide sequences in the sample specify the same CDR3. CDR3 coding DNA: TGTGCCAGCAGTTTATCAGGGGGCCAGACCCAGTACTTC. This translates into CASSLSGGQTQYF. The V and J genes are TRBV28 and TRBJ2-5; 8 bases align to TRBD1. The CDR3 is 13 residues long. The junction had 1 base not matched to a gene; V was cut back by 1 base and J by 6 bases. CDR1 and CDR2 (germline): MDHEN, SYDVKM.

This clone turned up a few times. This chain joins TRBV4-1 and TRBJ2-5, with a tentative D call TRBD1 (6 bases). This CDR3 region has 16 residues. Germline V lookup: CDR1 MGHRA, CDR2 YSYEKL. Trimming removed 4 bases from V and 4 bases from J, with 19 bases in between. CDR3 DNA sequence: TGCGCCAGCAGCCGGACGAATGACTGGGGGCGAGAGACCCAGTACTTC. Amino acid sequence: CASSRTNDWGRETQYF.

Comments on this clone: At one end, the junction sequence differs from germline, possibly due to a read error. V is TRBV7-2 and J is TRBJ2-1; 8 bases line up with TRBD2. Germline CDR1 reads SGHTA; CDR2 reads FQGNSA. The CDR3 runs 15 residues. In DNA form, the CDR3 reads TGTGCCAGCAGCTTAGGGACTAGCTCCAACAATGAGCAGTTCTTC. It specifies CASSLGTSSNNEQFF. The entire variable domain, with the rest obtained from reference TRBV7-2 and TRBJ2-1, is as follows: GAGVSQSPSNKVTEKGKDVELRCDPISGHTALYWYRQSLGQGLEFLIYFQGNSAPDKSGLPSDRFSAERTGGSVSTLTIQRTQQEDSAVYLCASSLGTSSNNEQFFGPGTRLTVL.

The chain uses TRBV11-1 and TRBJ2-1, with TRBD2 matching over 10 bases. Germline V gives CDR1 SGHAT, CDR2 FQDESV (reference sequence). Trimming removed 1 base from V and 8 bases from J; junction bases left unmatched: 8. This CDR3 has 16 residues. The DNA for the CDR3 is TGTGCCAGCAGCTTAGTTGCCAGCGGGAGGGCCCATGAGCAGTTCTTC. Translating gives CASSLVASGRAHEQFF.

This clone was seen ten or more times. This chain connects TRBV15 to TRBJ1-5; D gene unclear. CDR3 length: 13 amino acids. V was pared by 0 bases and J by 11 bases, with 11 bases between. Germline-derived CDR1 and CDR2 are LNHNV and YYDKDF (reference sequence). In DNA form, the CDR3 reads TGTGCCACCAGCAGAGATCATGCTGTAGCCCAGCATTTT. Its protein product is CATSRDHAVAQHF.

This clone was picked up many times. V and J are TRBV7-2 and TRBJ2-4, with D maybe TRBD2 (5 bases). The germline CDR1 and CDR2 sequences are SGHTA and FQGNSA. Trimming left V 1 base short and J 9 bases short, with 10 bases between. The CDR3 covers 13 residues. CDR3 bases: TGTGCCAGCAGCTTAGAAGAGGGCGTCATTCAGTACTTC. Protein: CASSLEEGVIQYF.

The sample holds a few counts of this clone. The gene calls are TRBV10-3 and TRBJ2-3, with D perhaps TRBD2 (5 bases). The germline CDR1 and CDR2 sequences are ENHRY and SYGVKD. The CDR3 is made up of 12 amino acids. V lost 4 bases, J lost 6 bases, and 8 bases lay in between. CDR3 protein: CAISAPGDTQYF. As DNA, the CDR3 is TGTGCCATCAGTGCGCCGGGGGATACGCAGTATTTT.

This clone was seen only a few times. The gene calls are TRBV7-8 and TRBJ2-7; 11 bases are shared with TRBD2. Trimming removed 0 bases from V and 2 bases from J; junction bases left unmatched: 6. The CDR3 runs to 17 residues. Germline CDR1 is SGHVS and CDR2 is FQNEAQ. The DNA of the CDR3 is TGTGCCAGCAGCTTAGCCGGGACTAGCGGCAGTACCTACGAGCAGTACTTC. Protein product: CASSLAGTSGSTYEQYF. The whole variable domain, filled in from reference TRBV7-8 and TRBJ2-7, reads GAGVSQSPRYKVAKRGQDVALRCDPISGHVSLFWYQQALGQGPEFLTYFQNEAQLDKSGLPSDRFFAERPEGSVSTLKIQRTQQEDSAVYLCASSLAGTSGSTYEQYFGPGTRLTVT.

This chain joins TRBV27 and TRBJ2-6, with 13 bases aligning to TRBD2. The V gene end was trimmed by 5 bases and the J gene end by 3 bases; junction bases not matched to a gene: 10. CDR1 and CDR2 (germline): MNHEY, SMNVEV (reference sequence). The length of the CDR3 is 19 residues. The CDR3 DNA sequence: TGTGCCAGCAGTGGTAGGACTAGCGGGAGAGTGGGTGGGGCCAACGTCCTGACTTTC. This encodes CASSGRTSGRVGGANVLTF.

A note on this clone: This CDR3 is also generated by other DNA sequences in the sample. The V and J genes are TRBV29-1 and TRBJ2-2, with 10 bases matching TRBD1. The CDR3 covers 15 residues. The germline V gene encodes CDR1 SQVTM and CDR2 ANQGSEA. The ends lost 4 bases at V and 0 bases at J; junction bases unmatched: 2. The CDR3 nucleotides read TGCAGCGTTGGGGACAGGGGCGCGAACACCGGGGAGCTGTTTTTT. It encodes CSVGDRGANTGELFF.

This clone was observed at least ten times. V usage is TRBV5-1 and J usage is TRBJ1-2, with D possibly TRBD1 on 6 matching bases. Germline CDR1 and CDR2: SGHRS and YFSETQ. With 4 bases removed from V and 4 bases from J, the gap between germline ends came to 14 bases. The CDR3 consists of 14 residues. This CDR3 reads CASSAGQTTYGYTF. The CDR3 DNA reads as TGCGCCAGCAGCGCCGGACAGACAACCTATGGCTACACCTTC.

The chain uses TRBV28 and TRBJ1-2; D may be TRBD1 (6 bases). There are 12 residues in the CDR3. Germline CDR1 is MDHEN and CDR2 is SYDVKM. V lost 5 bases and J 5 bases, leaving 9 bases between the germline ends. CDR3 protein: CASSAQGYGYTF. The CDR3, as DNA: TGTGCCAGCAGTGCGCAGGGGTATGGCTACACCTTC.

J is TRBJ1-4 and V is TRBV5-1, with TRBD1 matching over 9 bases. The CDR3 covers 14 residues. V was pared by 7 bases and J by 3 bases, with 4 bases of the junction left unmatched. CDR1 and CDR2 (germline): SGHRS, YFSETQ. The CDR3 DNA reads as TGCGCCAGCGGGCGGGACAGGGCTAATGAAAAACTGTTTTTT. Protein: CASGRDRANEKLFF.

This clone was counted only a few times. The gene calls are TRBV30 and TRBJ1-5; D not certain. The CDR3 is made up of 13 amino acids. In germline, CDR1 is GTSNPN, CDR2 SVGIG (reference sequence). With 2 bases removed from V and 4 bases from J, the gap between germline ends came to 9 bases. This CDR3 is CAWSTQFNQPQHF. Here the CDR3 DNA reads TGTGCCTGGAGTACACAGTTTAATCAGCCCCAGCATTTT.

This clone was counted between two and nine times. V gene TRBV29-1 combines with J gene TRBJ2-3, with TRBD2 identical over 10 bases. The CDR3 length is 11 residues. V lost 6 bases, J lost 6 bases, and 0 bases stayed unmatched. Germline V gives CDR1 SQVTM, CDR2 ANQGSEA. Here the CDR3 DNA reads TGCAGCGTGGGACTAGCGGATACGCAGTATTTT. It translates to CSVGLADTQYF.